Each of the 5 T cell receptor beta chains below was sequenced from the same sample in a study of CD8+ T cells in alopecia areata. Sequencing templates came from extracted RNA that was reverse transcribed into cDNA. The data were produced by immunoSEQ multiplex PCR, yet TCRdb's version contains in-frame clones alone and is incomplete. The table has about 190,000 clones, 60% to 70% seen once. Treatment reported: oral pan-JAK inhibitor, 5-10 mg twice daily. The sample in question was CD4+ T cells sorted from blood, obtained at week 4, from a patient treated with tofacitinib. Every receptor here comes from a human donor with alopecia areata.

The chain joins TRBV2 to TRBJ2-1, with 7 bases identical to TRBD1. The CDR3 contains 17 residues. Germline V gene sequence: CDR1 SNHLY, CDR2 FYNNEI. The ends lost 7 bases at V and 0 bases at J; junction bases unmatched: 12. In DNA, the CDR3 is TGTGCCAGCACGACAGGGCGCCTCCAAAGCTCCTACAATGAGCAGTTCTTC. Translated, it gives CASTTGRLQSSYNEQFF.

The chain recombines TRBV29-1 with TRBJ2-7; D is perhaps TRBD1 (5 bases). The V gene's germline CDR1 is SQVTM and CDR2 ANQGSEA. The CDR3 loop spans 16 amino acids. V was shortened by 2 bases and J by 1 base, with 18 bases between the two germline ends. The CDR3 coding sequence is TGCAGCGTTGAAAGGGGTTTGAGTGAAAGGTCCTACGAGCAGTACTTC. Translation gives CSVERGLSERSYEQYF.

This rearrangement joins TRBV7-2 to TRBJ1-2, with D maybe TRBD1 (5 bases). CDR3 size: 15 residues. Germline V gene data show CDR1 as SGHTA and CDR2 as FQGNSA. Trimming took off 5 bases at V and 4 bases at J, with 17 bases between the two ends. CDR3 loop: CASSPRPQGGYGYTF. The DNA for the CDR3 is TGTGCCAGCAGCCCGCGGCCCCAGGGTGGCTATGGCTACACCTTC.

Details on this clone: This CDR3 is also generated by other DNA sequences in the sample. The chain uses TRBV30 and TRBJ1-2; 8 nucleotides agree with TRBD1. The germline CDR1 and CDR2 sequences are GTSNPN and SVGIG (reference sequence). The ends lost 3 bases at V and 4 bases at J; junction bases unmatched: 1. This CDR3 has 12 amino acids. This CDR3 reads CAWSGQGYGYTF. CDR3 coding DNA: TGTGCCTGGAGCGGACAGGGCTATGGCTACACCTTC.

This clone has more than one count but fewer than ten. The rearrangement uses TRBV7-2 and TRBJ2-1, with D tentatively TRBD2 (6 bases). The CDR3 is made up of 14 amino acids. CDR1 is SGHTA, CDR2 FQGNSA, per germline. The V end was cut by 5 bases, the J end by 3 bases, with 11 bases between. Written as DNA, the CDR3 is TGTGCCAGCAGCCCTAGCGCCCGCTACAATGAGCAGTTCTTC. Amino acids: CASSPSARYNEQFF.